This entry is about one TCR beta chain. Its antigen is undetermined. The authors produced TCR alpha and TCR beta cDNA libraries with sample barcodes and UMIs by 5'RACE using constant-segment primers. Via MiXCR, TCRdb re-called the 5' RACE reads, giving one row per CDR3 protein. This table has fewer than 700,000 distinct CDR3 sequences, less than 25% appearing once. CDR3 length: 12 residues. The V gene's germline CDR1 is MNHEY and CDR2 SMNVEV (reference sequence). The ends lost 6 bases at V and 7 bases at J; junction bases unmatched: 4. This entry comes from a study of T-cell memory formation after mild COVID-19. The study's findings and limits: Proof of SARS-CoV-2 specificity was absent for the second-wave clones that crested on day 37. Clones contracting across day 15 to 85 had a balanced CD4/CD8 profile; later expanding clones leaned CD4+. The appearance of some responding clones in pre-infection memory suggested that cross-reactive memory joined.

The rearrangement links TRBV27 to TRBJ2-3; 7 bases fit TRBD2. The specimen sequenced was PBMCs or a T cell subset sorted from them (not recorded which). This TCR derives from an adult woman who had mild COVID-19 (a few samples of this study predate the infection). Cell type and time point are not known. The CDR3 loop reads CASSPSGYTQYF. The CDR3, as DNA: TGTGCCAGCAGCCCTAGCGGATATACGCAGTATTTT.